This TCR beta chain was obtained from a study of T cell repertoires in cytomegalovirus infection. Trimming stripped 10 bases from V and 1 base from J, with 11 bases between. The CDR3 extends over 12 amino acids. Regarding this clonotype: Its antigen is still unknown.

Each CDR3 protein gets one entry after TCRdb re-called the reads with MiXCR. This sample has approximately 1,000,000 distinct CDR3 sequences, with around 32% found just once. The receptor comes from a human donor in good health (CMV status not recorded). Some clones in this sample may be carry-over from other donors' samples. The rearrangement links TRBV12-3 or TRBV12-4 to TRBJ2-7; weak D call: TRBD1 (6 bases). Sequencing used cultured CD8+ T cells from PBMCs, obtained from culture after CMV antigen stimulation. The CDR3: CAIQDSSYEQYF. As DNA, the CDR3 is TGTGCCATACAGGACAGTTCCTACGAGCAGTACTTC.